Shown below are 21 T cell receptor beta chains from a single sample sequenced in a study of neurological immune-mediated disorders. Noted time point: longitudinal time-point 2. TCRdb called the 5' RACE reads again in MiXCR, with one record for every CDR3 protein. Of 65,000 to 85,000 distinct CDR3 sequences detected, almost 6% appear once; the ten largest clones hold 7.9%. The material sequenced was PBMCs. The origin of the receptors is a woman aged 60 to 75 with multiple sclerosis.

Ten or more counts support this clonotype. The chain recombines TRBV6-2 or TRBV6-3 with TRBJ1-1; D remains unclear. This CDR3 has 13 amino acids. From germline, CDR1 is MNHEY and CDR2 SVGEGT. V was trimmed by 5 bases and J by 5 bases, leaving 12 bases between them. The CDR3 loop is CASSTDSGTEAFF. CDR3 sequence (DNA): TGTGCCAGCAGTACGGACTCGGGGACTGAAGCTTTCTTT.

In this sample, this clonotype turned up a few times. The CDR3 nucleotides read TGTGCCAGCAGTGAATTGGGGAGCCAGGGGCAGTTCTTC. Translated: CASSELGSQGQFF. The rearrangement links TRBV25-1 to TRBJ2-1; the D gene could be TRBD1 or TRBD2 (5 bases each). Trimming took 1 base from V and 12 from J, leaving 13 bases between them. The CDR3 is 13 residues long. The germline CDR1 and CDR2 sequences are MGHDK and SYGVNS.

The rearrangement links TRBV6-5 to TRBJ2-7, with D tentatively TRBD1 (6 bases). Trimming removed 2 bases from V and 2 bases from J, with 10 bases in between. CDR1 and CDR2 from the germline V gene are MNHEY and SVGAGI. The CDR3 covers 14 residues. The CDR3 nucleotides read TGTGCCAGCAGTTACGCGCAGGGGACCTACGAGCAGTACTTC. Its protein is CASSYAQGTYEQYF.

This clonotype was recorded at least ten times. V and J are TRBV5-5 and TRBJ2-4; D is ambiguous. The CDR3 sequence is 13 residues long. With 4 bases removed from V and 0 bases from J, the gap between germline ends came to 5 bases. Germline assignment: CDR1 SGHKS and CDR2 YYEKEE (reference sequence). The CDR3 protein is CASSVGAKNIQYF. CDR3 DNA sequence: TGTGCCAGCAGCGTGGGAGCCAAAAACATTCAGTACTTC.

Many counts were recorded for this clonotype. This chain connects TRBV28 to TRBJ2-1; 8 positions match TRBD1. The CDR3 has 13 residues. The germline V gene has CDR1 MDHEN and CDR2 SYDVKM. V dropped 5 bases and J dropped 7; count of bases not matched to a gene: 4. The CDR3 loop is CASSPDRANEQFF. The CDR3 DNA sequence: TGTGCCAGCAGTCCGGACAGGGCAAATGAGCAGTTCTTC.

In its sample, this clonotype was seen many times. The chain combines TRBV5-1 with TRBJ2-2; D is perhaps TRBD2 (6 bases). V was clipped by 0 bases and J by 5 bases, with 17 bases between them. Germline values: CDR1 SGHRS, CDR2 YFSETQ. This CDR3 spans 17 amino acids. In DNA form, the CDR3 reads TGCGCCAGCAGCTTGGGGCCCAGGGAGGATTGGACCGGGGAGCTGTTTTTT. It translates to CASSLGPREDWTGELFF. The full variable domain, rest sourced from reference TRBV5-1 and TRBJ2-2, is KAGVTQTPRYLIKTRGQQVTLSCSPISGHRSVSWYQQTPGQGLQFLFEYFSETQRNKGNFPGRFSGRQFSNSRSEMNVSTLELGDSALYLCASSLGPREDWTGELFFGEGSRLTVL.

Many counts were recorded for this clonotype. The V gene is TRBV20-1, the J gene TRBJ1-1; TRBD1 might be the D (6 bases). V lost 5 bases and J 3 bases, leaving 16 bases between the germline ends. This CDR3 has 14 residues. Germline V gene lookup returns CDR1 DFQATT and CDR2 SNEGSKA (reference sequence). The CDR3 region has the DNA TGCAGTGCTGCTGTGAATCAGGGGTACACTGAAGCTTTCTTT. Encoded protein: CSAAVNQGYTEAFF.

This clonotype was seen at least ten times. The chain employs TRBV5-1 and TRBJ2-7; D not certain. Germline CDR1 and CDR2: SGHRS and YFSETQ. The germline V and J ends were trimmed by 3 bases and 7 bases, with 8 bases remaining between them. The CDR3 totals 11 residues. CDR3 protein: CASSSYREQYF. CDR3 DNA: TGCGCCAGCAGCTCATACCGGGAGCAGTACTTC.

In its sample, this clonotype was seen many times. The chain has TRBV5-1 and TRBJ1-3; 8 bases align to TRBD1. Germline V gene sequence: CDR1 SGHRS, CDR2 YFSETQ. This CDR3 contains 15 residues. The trim removed 5 bases at V and 0 bases at J, leaving 4 bases unmatched. The CDR3 protein is CASSGDRSSGNTIYF. Written as DNA, the CDR3 is TGCGCCAGCAGTGGGGACAGGTCCTCTGGAAACACCATATATTTT.

This clonotype was counted ten times or more. The V gene is TRBV20-1, the J gene TRBJ2-1; possibly TRBD2 for D (7 bases). With 3 bases removed from V and 9 bases from J, the gap between germline ends came to 15 bases. This CDR3 has 13 residues. Germline CDR1 and CDR2: DFQATT and SNEGSKA (reference sequence). This CDR3 reads CSARWGGRSEQFF. For the CDR3, the DNA is TGCAGTGCTAGGTGGGGGGGCAGAAGTGAGCAGTTCTTC.

This clonotype showed up many times. The chain couples TRBV5-1 to TRBJ2-7; TRBD2 might be the D (6 bases). Per germline, CDR1 SGHRS and CDR2 YFSETQ. V was clipped by 4 bases and J by 1 base, with 12 bases between them. The CDR3 loop spans 14 amino acids. The CDR3 DNA sequence: TGCGCCAGCAGCACCCAGGGACTTTCCTACGAGCAGTACTTC. The encoded protein is CASSTQGLSYEQYF.

The rearrangement joins TRBV5-1 to TRBJ1-5; 7 bases match TRBD1. The CDR3 totals 14 residues. The germline V gene has CDR1 SGHRS and CDR2 YFSETQ. V shed 0 bases and J 6 bases; nucleotides not matched to a gene: 3. The CDR3 sequence: CASSLEGGSQPQHF. As DNA, the CDR3 is TGCGCCAGCAGCTTGGAAGGGGGCAGTCAGCCCCAGCATTTT.

This clonotype showed up many times. J is TRBJ1-1 and V is TRBV18; 10 positions agree with TRBD1. Per the germline V gene, CDR1 is KGHSH and CDR2 is LQKENI. The V and J ends lost 4 bases and 7 bases, in that order; junction bases with no gene match: 6. The CDR3 loop spans 14 amino acids. The CDR3, as DNA: TGTGCCAGCTCACTGGACAGGGGGAATGATGAAGCTTTCTTT. Translated, it gives CASSLDRGNDEAFF.

In this sample, this clonotype turned up once. This may arise from a read error, as a much more abundant clone is one base away. V usage is TRBV7-2 and J usage is TRBJ1-4; 10 nucleotides align to TRBD1. The CDR3 runs 16 residues. Germline loops: CDR1 SGHTA, CDR2 FQGNSA. CDR3 residues: CGSSRDRGQTNEKLFF. CDR3 nucleotide sequence: TGTGGCAGCAGCCGGGACAGGGGACAAACTAATGAAAAACTGTTTTTT.

This clonotype occurred many times. The chain uses TRBV5-8 and TRBJ2-5; D is uncertain. Trimming took off 4 bases at V and 2 bases at J, with 18 bases between the two ends. There are 16 residues in the CDR3. Looked up from germline, CDR1 is SGHTS and CDR2 is YDEGEE. The CDR3 loop is CASSILSWTNQETQYF. CDR3 in DNA: TGTGCCAGCAGCATACTCTCATGGACCAATCAAGAGACCCAGTACTTC.

This clonotype was detected ten times or more. The chain carries TRBV7-9 and TRBJ1-1; 8 bases align to TRBD1. CDR1 is SEHNR, CDR2 FQNEAQ, per germline (reference sequence). The CDR3 runs 14 residues. With V trimmed by 1 base and J by 7 bases, 5 bases remained unmatched. In DNA, the CDR3 is TGTGCCAGCAGCTTAGAGGCAGGGGGCCTTGAAGCTTTCTTT. Protein: CASSLEAGGLEAFF.

This clonotype has only a few counts. The chain is built from TRBV27 and TRBJ1-2; possibly TRBD1 for D (5 bases). CDR3 length: 15 residues. The germline V gene has CDR1 MNHEY and CDR2 SMNVEV (reference sequence). Trimming cost V 1 base and J 1 base, with 10 bases left between them. The CDR3 DNA follows: TGTGCCAGCAGTTTATATCAGGGAGGTAACTATGGCTACACCTTC. It is translated as CASSLYQGGNYGYTF.

This clonotype was seen at least ten times. The chain combines TRBV5-1 with TRBJ2-1; 8 positions match TRBD2. V lost 4 bases, J lost 6 bases, and 9 bases stayed unmatched. The CDR3 is 15 residues long. The V gene's germline CDR1 is SGHRS and CDR2 YFSETQ. DNA for the CDR3: TGCGCCAGCAGCATACGGGGGGGTCCTCCCAATGAGCAGTTCTTC. Residues: CASSIRGGPPNEQFF. Drawing the rest from reference TRBV5-1 and TRBJ2-1, the complete variable domain is KAGVTQTPRYLIKTRGQQVTLSCSPISGHRSVSWYQQTPGQGLQFLFEYFSETQRNKGNFPGRFSGRQFSNSRSEMNVSTLELGDSALYLCASSIRGGPPNEQFFGPGTRLTVL.

This clonotype was detected only a few times. Given a much more abundant clone one base away, this may be a read error. The DNA is omitted, as the CDR3 cannot be located on it reliably, and the CDR3 follows TCRdb's listing. This chain links TRBV5-1 with TRBJ2-5; the table gives TRBD1 as D, unverified against the DNA. The germline CDR1 and CDR2 sequences are SGHRS and YFSETQ. The CDR3 comprises 16 residues, both ends counted. The chain's CDR3 is CASSLVGQGATETKYF.

The sample holds many counts of this clonotype. The J gene is TRBJ2-2, the V gene TRBV6-6; D is perhaps TRBD2 (6 bases). This CDR3 is built from 14 residues. Germline CDR1 is MNHNY and CDR2 is SVGAGI (reference sequence). Deletions cut 11 bases from V and 1 base from J, with 14 bases between. DNA of the CDR3: TGTGCCGGACAAAGCGGGTTGAACACCGGGGAGCTGTTTTTT. Its translation: CAGQSGLNTGELFF.

This clonotype was seen many times. The chain joins TRBV12-3 or TRBV12-4 to TRBJ2-1; 13 bases agree with TRBD2. The J segment lost 7 bases and the V segment lost 4 bases, leaving 4 bases of the junction unmatched. This CDR3 contains 15 residues. CDR3 bases: TGTGCCAGCAGTTCAGGACTAGCGGGGGTGAATGAGCAGTTCTTC. Protein: CASSSGLAGVNEQFF.